A single sample gave rise to the 11 T cell receptor beta chains below, sequenced in a study of T cells after yellow fever vaccination. TCRdb used MiXCR to reprocess the 5' RACE reads, holding one entry per CDR3 protein. The top ten hold approximately 15% of the sample, which has 300,000 to 450,000 distinct CDR3 sequences, 6.2% seen once. Sequences were derived from PBMCs, sampled 5 days after the yellow fever booster vaccination. The receptors here all came from a man aged 30-40 years who received the YFV17D yellow fever vaccine.

The genes are TRBV5-1 and TRBJ2-2, with TRBD1 as a possible D gene (6 bases). Trimming removed 4 bases at V and 9 bases at J, with 16 bases between. CDR1 and CDR2 from the germline V gene are SGHRS and YFSETQ. This CDR3 is 14 amino acids long. CDR3 sequence reads: CASSPQGSSWELFF. Here the CDR3 DNA reads TGCGCCAGCAGCCCTCAGGGGTCGTCGTGGGAGCTGTTTTTT.

This rearrangement joins TRBV5-1 to TRBJ2-6; D possibly corresponds to TRBD1 (5 bases). CDR1 SGHRS and CDR2 YFSETQ come from the germline V gene. Trimming took 5 bases from V and 0 from J, leaving 9 bases between them. CDR3 length: 15 amino acids. In DNA, the CDR3 is TGCGCCAGCAGGACACAGGTCTCTGGGGCCAACGTCCTGACTTTC. This gives the protein CASRTQVSGANVLTF.

The chain is built from TRBV7-2 and TRBJ2-7; D gene uncertain. V was pared by 2 bases and J by 3 bases, with 14 bases between. Germline V gene lookup returns CDR1 SGHTA and CDR2 FQGNSA. This CDR3 is 15 amino acids long. The CDR3 bases are TGTGCCAGCAGCTTAAACCAATCCCCCATCTACGAGCAGTACTTC. This encodes CASSLNQSPIYEQYF.

This clonotype was seen a handful of times. CDR3 protein: CATSDTDRVGGYTF. The CDR3 DNA reads TGTGCCACCAGTGATACCGACAGGGTTGGTGGCTACACCTTC. The V gene is TRBV24-1, the J gene TRBJ1-2; 7 nucleotides match TRBD1. With V trimmed by 3 bases and J by 7 bases, 7 bases remained unmatched. The V gene's germline CDR1 is KGHDR and CDR2 SFDVKD. This CDR3 contains 14 residues.

V and J are TRBV27 and TRBJ2-1; 8 bases match TRBD1. The junction had 8 bases not matched to a gene; V was cut back by 3 bases and J by 7 bases. The CDR3 runs to 15 residues. CDR1 is MNHEY and CDR2 is SMNVEV in the germline V gene (reference sequence). The CDR3: CASSFTGQAPNEQFF. The DNA of the CDR3 is TGTGCCAGCAGTTTTACGGGACAGGCACCGAATGAGCAGTTCTTC.

This clonotype was found a few times. This chain joins TRBV20-1 and TRBJ2-7; unclear D gene. This CDR3 comprises 11 residues. From germline, CDR1 is DFQATT and CDR2 SNEGSKA (reference sequence). The CDR3 DNA reads as TGCAGCCTTGGCAACTCCTACGAGCAGTACTTC. Translation: CSLGNSYEQYF.

Many counts were recorded for this clonotype. The chain couples TRBV7-9 to TRBJ2-2, with TRBD1 identical over 7 bases. Germline V gene data show CDR1 as SEHNR and CDR2 as FQNEAQ (reference sequence). The CDR3 consists of 14 residues. The CDR3 DNA follows: TGTGTCGACGGCCGGGACAGCAACCACGGGGAGCTGTTTTTT. Its protein product is CVDGRDSNHGELFF.

The gene calls are TRBV4-3 and TRBJ1-1; D is possibly TRBD1 (6 bases). Trimming pared 0 bases from V and 3 bases from J, leaving 17 bases between. CDR1 is LGHNA, CDR2 YSLEER, per germline. The CDR3 spans 17 residues. CDR3 region: CASSQDGTRVRDTEAFF. Here the CDR3 DNA reads TGCGCCAGCAGCCAAGATGGGACAAGGGTGAGAGACACTGAAGCTTTCTTT.

This clonotype was counted a few times. The gene calls are TRBV6-2 or TRBV6-3 and TRBJ2-6; a weak D match, TRBD2 (5 bases). The V and J ends lost 10 bases and 1 base respectively, with 17 bases between them. The CDR3 runs 16 residues. Germline lookup yields CDR1 MNHEY and CDR2 SVGEGT. The CDR3 coding sequence is TGTGCCACCGCAGGACTGCTCTTATCTGGGGCCAACGTCCTGACTTTC. Protein: CATAGLLLSGANVLTF.

This clonotype has a handful of counts. The DNA for the CDR3 is TGTGCCAGCAGTCCCGGGTCTCTCTACAATGAGCAGTTCTTC. Amino acids: CASSPGSLYNEQFF. The J gene is TRBJ2-1, the V gene TRBV12-3 or TRBV12-4; D gene uncertain. The CDR3 has 14 residues. Trimming removed 5 bases at V and 3 bases at J, with 11 bases between.

There are a few counts of this clonotype. The rearrangement joins TRBV5-1 to TRBJ2-1; tentative D call: TRBD2 (6 bases). Germline V CDR1 and CDR2: SGHRS, YFSETQ. V gave up 2 bases and J gave up 7 bases, with 16 bases separating them. The CDR3 is 15 residues long. The CDR3 region is CASSFMEGVKNEQFF. CDR3 sequence (DNA): TGCGCCAGCAGCTTTATGGAGGGAGTTAAGAATGAGCAGTTCTTC.